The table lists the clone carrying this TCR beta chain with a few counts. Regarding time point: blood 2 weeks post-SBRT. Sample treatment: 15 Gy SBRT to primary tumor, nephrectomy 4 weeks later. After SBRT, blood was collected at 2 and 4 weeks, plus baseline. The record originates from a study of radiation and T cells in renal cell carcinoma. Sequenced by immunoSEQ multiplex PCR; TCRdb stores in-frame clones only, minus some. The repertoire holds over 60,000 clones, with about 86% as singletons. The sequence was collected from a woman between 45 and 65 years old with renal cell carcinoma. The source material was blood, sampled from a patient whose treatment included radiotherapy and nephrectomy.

The CDR3 coding sequence is TGTGCCAGCAGCGTATCAACAGCGAACACTGAAGCTTTCTTT. Translating it yields CASSVSTANTEAFF. The V call is TRBV9, the J call TRBJ1-1; no reliable D call. Germline assignment: CDR1 SGDLS and CDR2 YYNGEE. V was cut by 1 base and J by 1 base, with 8 bases left in between. The CDR3 spans 14 residues.